The rows below give T cell receptor beta chains drawn from one sample of a study of CD8+ T cells in alopecia areata. Produced via immunoSEQ multiplex PCR; TCRdb's table is partial and in-frame only. The table records 200,000 to 250,000 clones, about 68% of them present only once. This material consisted of CD4+ T cells sorted from blood, taken at week 0. The receptors here all came from a human donor with alopecia areata. Both conserved end residues are part of each CDR3. A D gene is named only where the DNA matches it firmly. Clone sizes are given selectively: once, few, many, or a class where the clone is expanded.

TRBV30	once	-	TRBJ1-2	TGTGCCTGGAGTGTTAACCGACCGGGAGCTAACTATGGCTACACCTTC	CAWSVNRPGANYGYTF
TRBV27	few	TRBD1	TRBJ2-1	TGTGCCAGCAGTGTAGACAGGGGGGACAATGAGCAGTTCTTC	CASSVDRGDNEQFF
TRBV2	-	-	TRBJ1-2	TGTGCCAGCAGTGTGTCCAGGGAGGATGGCTACACCTTC	CASSVSREDGYTF
TRBV27	-	-	TRBJ1-2	TGTGCCAGCAGTTTCAGGGCAGCGAATGGTCGAGGCTATGGCTACACCTTC	CASSFRAANGRGYGYTF
TRBV25-1	few	-	TRBJ1-1	TGTGCCACTAGGATGGAGACTTCGACAGGTCGCAACACTGAAGCTTTCTTT	CATRMETSTGRNTEAFF
TRBV4-1	few	-	TRBJ1-6	TGCGCCAGCAGCCAACCTTTCCAGGGGCCCCGTAATTCACCCCTCCACTTT	CASSQPFQGPRNSPLHF
TRBV30	-	TRBD1	TRBJ2-7	TGTGCCTGGAGTCTTGGACAGGGGAGCTCCTACGAGCAGTACTTC	CAWSLGQGSSYEQYF
TRBV29-1	few	-	TRBJ2-5	TGCAGCGTTGGACAGACAGCGTACCAAGAGACCCAGTACTTC	CSVGQTAYQETQYF
TRBV29-1	-	-	TRBJ1-2	TGCAGCGTCCACAGGGAAGGCGGCTACACCTTC	CSVHREGGYTF
TRBV2	-	-	TRBJ2-7	TGTGCCAGCAGTTCTGCCCCCCGGGCGGAGCAGTACTTC	CASSSAPRAEQYF
TRBV29-1	once	-	TRBJ1-1	TGCAGCGGGACGAGGGGTTTGAGCACTGAAGCTTTCTTT	CSGTRGLSTEAFF
TRBV5-1	few	TRBD2	TRBJ2-5	TGCGCCAGCAGCTCGACTAGCGGGGAGACTCAAGAGACCCAGTACTTC	CASSSTSGETQETQYF
TRBV30	-	-	TRBJ1-5	TGTGCCTGGAGTGTACTGGGGACGGGACAGCCCCAGCATTTT	CAWSVLGTGQPQHF
TRBV29-1	few	TRBD1	TRBJ2-5	TGCAGCGCCGGACAGGGGGCGCGGGAGACCCAGTACTTC	CSAGQGARETQYF
TRBV7-9	-	TRBD1	TRBJ2-2	TGTGCCAGCACCCCGGGGCCGGACAGGGTCACCGGGGAGCTGTTTTTT	CASTPGPDRVTGELFF
TRBV7-9	-	-	TRBJ2-6	TGTGCCAGCAGCCGCACAGGGTCTGGGGCCAACGTCCTGACTTTC	CASSRTGSGANVLTF
TRBV5-5	-	TRBD1	TRBJ2-7	TGCGCCAGCAGCCAAGGGACGCAGGGGGCAGGTGAGCAGTACTTC	CASSQGTQGAGEQYF
TRBV5-1	few	-	TRBJ1-2	TGCGCCAGCAGCCGAGGGCAGGACTATGGCTACACCTTC	CASSRGQDYGYTF
TRBV18	once	-	TRBJ2-7	TGTGCCAGCTCACCACTAGGTGACGAGCAGTACTTC	CASSPLGDEQYF
TRBV30	-	TRBD1	TRBJ1-6	TGTGCCTGGAGAGAGACAGGGGGCTATTCACCCCTCCACTTT	CAWRETGGYSPLHF
TRBV30	few	TRBD2	TRBJ2-5	TGTGCCTGGAGACCCCCGGGGGGTGTGGAGACCCAGTACTTC	CAWRPPGGVETQYF
TRBV28	-	-	TRBJ2-4	TGTGCCAGCAACGGAGCCAAAAACATTCAGTACTTC	CASNGAKNIQYF
TRBV6-1	-	-	TRBJ1-1	TGTGCCAGCAGCAAATCCGCAGGGGTCACTGAAGCTTTCTTT	CASSKSAGVTEAFF
TRBV5-1	-	-	TRBJ2-7	TGCGCCAGCAGCTTGGGGGCAGGTACCTACGAGCAGTACTTC	CASSLGAGTYEQYF
TRBV12-5	-	-	TRBJ2-7	TGTGCTAGTGTCATACAGGGTGGGAACGAGCAGTACTTC	CASVIQGGNEQYF
TRBV7-9	few	-	TRBJ2-5	TGTGCCAGCAGCAAAAACAGGGTAGGGCAAGAGACCCAGTACTTC	CASSKNRVGQETQYF
TRBV4-3	-	-	TRBJ2-2	TGCGCCAGCAGCCAAGAGAGAGGCACCGGGGAGCTGTTTTTT	CASSQERGTGELFF
TRBV10-3	few	-	TRBJ2-5	TGTGCCATCAGTTGGGATAGCCAAGAGACCCAGTACTTC	CAISWDSQETQYF
TRBV7-8	few	TRBD2	TRBJ2-5	TGTGCCAGCAGCCGTAGCGGGGGTGGGGAGACCCAGTACTTC	CASSRSGGGETQYF
TRBV7-3	-	TRBD2	TRBJ2-1	TGTGCCAGCAGCTCCGACAGCGGGGGGGCGGTCGATGAGCAGTTCTTC	CASSSDSGGAVDEQFF
TRBV7-2	-	-	TRBJ1-4	TGTGCCAGCAGCTTATGGGCTGAAAATGAAAAACTGTTTTTT	CASSLWAENEKLFF
TRBV2	once	-	TRBJ1-2	TGTGCCAGCACCGAACGTCAGGGGACCGAAGGCTACACCTTC	CASTERQGTEGYTF
TRBV23-1	-	TRBD1	TRBJ2-5	TGCGCCAGCAGTCAGAGTGACAGGGCCCGAGGGGAGACCCAGTACTTC	CASSQSDRARGETQYF
TRBV25-1	once	-	TRBJ1-6	TGTGCCACTCAGTTTCCGGGGTGGGATAATTCACCCCTCCACTTT	CATQFPGWDNSPLHF
TRBV9	few	-	TRBJ1-2	TGTGCCAGCAGCCCGGGATCGGATGGCTACACCTTC	CASSPGSDGYTF
TRBV4-1	once	-	TRBJ2-7	TGCGCCAGCAGCCAAGATTCTCGAGCGGAGCAGTACTTC	CASSQDSRAEQYF
TRBV7-2	-	-	TRBJ1-2	TGTGCCAGCAGCTCCGCCAACGGGGGCCGATATGGCTACACCTTC	CASSSANGGRYGYTF
TRBV5-6	few	-	TRBJ1-3	TGTGCCAGCAGCGCCCCGGGGACTGGAAACACCATATATTTT	CASSAPGTGNTIYF
TRBV18	-	-	TRBJ2-7	TGTGCCAGCTCACCGCCAGCCCTCAGGCACGAGCAGTACTTC	CASSPPALRHEQYF
TRBV25-1	-	-	TRBJ1-2	TGTGCCAGCAGTGAATGGGGGGCAGGGCCTATACGCTACACCTTC	CASSEWGAGPIRYTF
TRBV27	many	-	TRBJ2-2	TGTGCCAGCAGCCCCTACCGATTTAGGACACTCATAAACACCGGGGAGCTGTTTTTT	CASSPYRFRTLINTGELFF
TRBV18	-	TRBD1	TRBJ2-7	TGTGCCAGCTCACCCAGGACAGGGGGGCGCCACGAGCAGTACTTC	CASSPRTGGRHEQYF
TRBV6-6	-	-	TRBJ2-7	TGTGCCAGCAGCCACAGTTACGAGCAGTACTTC	CASSHSYEQYF
TRBV29-1	-	-	TRBJ2-7	TGCAGCGTCTCCCACGATAGGGCTTACGAGCAGTACTTC	CSVSHDRAYEQYF
TRBV25-1	-	TRBD1	TRBJ2-5	TGTGCCAGCAGTGGGAGTGGGACAGGCCAAGAGACCCAGTACTTC	CASSGSGTGQETQYF
TRBV4-2	-	TRBD1	TRBJ2-2	TGTGCCAGCAGCCAATTTGGACAGGGGCAGAACACCGGGGAGCTGTTTTTT	CASSQFGQGQNTGELFF
TRBV7-7	-	-	TRBJ2-5	TGTGCTAGCAGCCCTCTCCGGGGTCCGGAGACCCAGTACTTC	CASSPLRGPETQYF
TRBV5-1	-	TRBD1	TRBJ2-7	TGCGCCAGTTCGACAGGGTCCAACGAGCAGTACTTC	CASSTGSNEQYF
TRBV23-1	few	-	TRBJ1-6	TGCGCCAGCAGTCCAACTCTGGACAGAGGGCCCGATAATTCACCCCTCCACTTT	CASSPTLDRGPDNSPLHF
TRBV5-1	once	-	TRBJ1-1	TGCGCCAGCAGCTTGGACAGGGCTTACACTGAAGCTTTCTTT	CASSLDRAYTEAFF
TRBV7-8	many	TRBD1	TRBJ2-2	TGTGCCAGCAGCGGACAGGGGACCGGGGAGCTGTTTTTT	CASSGQGTGELFF
TRBV6-6	-	-	TRBJ2-5	TGTGCCAGCAGTCAAGACTACCAAGAGACCCAGTACTTC	CASSQDYQETQYF
TRBV29-1	-	-	TRBJ2-7	TGCAGCGTTGGTGCCGGGGGCGAGCAGTACTTC	CSVGAGGEQYF
TRBV6-6	-	-	TRBJ1-2	TGTGCCAGCAGTCCGATTGGGGACTATGGCTACACCTTC	CASSPIGDYGYTF
TRBV2	few	TRBD1	TRBJ1-1	TGTGCCAGCAGAAAACAAGGGACAGTGAACACTGAAGCTTTCTTT	CASRKQGTVNTEAFF